The entry below gives a single T cell receptor beta chain sequence along with its context. Its matching antigen is unknown. V lost 2 bases to trimming and J lost 1 base, with 11 bases between them. The CDR3 is made up of 16 amino acids. Germline V gene lookup returns CDR1 KGHDR and CDR2 SFDVKD. The source of the sample is a study of vaccination effects on CD4 cells after COVID-19. The ViraFEST assay expanded antigen-specific CD4+ T cells with viral peptide pools before sequencing. Subsequent to 10 days of culture, CD4+ T cells were isolated. Of the BNT162b2 and mRNA-1273 vaccines, participants received two doses of one or the other. Vaccinated recipients, who were negative for nucleocapsid antibodies, had no history of SARS-CoV-2 infection. A few million PBMC were placed in each well, which was supplemented with 10 IU/ml IL-2 and about 10 ug/ml peptides. It was on days 3 and 7 that half the medium was replaced with IL-2 medium.

The study's findings and limits: No early post-infection timepoints were available in the study, which also included few convalescent patients.

TCRdb's copy holds only in-frame clones and misses some; the assay was immunoSEQ multiplex PCR. This table has 50,000 to 65,000 clones, about three quarters appearing once. V and J are TRBV24-1 and TRBJ2-1; tentatively, D is TRBD1 (5 bases). This clonotype was obtained from a human donor who received a COVID-19 vaccine. Here the sequenced sample was CD4+ T cells from PBMCs cultured with HCoV-229E spike peptides, taken after COVID-19 vaccination. The CDR3 is CATSDWVQGSYNEQFF. The CDR3 nucleotides are TGTGCCACCAGTGATTGGGTTCAGGGATCCTACAATGAGCAGTTCTTC.